The present TCR beta chain was sequenced within a study of blood T cell repertoires in COVID-19. Whole-study context: Spain, Italy and the United States supplied samples that represented acute and convalescent COVID-19.

This clone was observed a single time. This CDR3 contains 15 residues. Germline trimming cut 0 bases from V and 4 bases from J; bases unmatched to any gene: 4. CDR1 is SGHRS and CDR2 is YFSETQ in the germline V gene. Per the authors' pipeline: Counts of nucleated cells, estimated from reference gene primer amplification, were obtained. Data came from immunoSEQ multiplex PCR; TCRdb stores just in-frame clones and leaves some out. V, J and clone size are those of that table, while D and trimming were read from the DNA. The sample has around 100,000 clones, about 87% seen once. The rearrangement joins TRBV5-1 to TRBJ1-1; 9 nucleotides agree with TRBD1. Sequencing was carried out using peripheral blood. The TCR comes from a man at least 80 years old with acute or convalescent COVID-19. The CDR3, as DNA: TGCGCCAGCAGCTTGGGGACAGGGGAGGTCACTGAAGCTTTCTTT. The encoded protein is CASSLGTGEVTEAFF. The full variable domain, with the rest looked up from reference TRBV5-1 and TRBJ1-1, is KAGVTQTPRYLIKTRGQQVTLSCSPISGHRSVSWYQQTPGQGLQFLFEYFSETQRNKGNFPGRFSGRQFSNSRSEMNVSTLELGDSALYLCASSLGTGEVTEAFFGQGTRLTVV.